The rows below give T cell receptor beta chains drawn from one sample of a study of T cell repertoires in cytomegalovirus infection. TCRdb re-called the reads with MiXCR, one entry per CDR3 protein. The sample has about 740,000 distinct CDR3 sequences; under 40% are singletons. Sample: PBMCs. The receptors originated from a human donor in good health (CMV status not recorded). Some clones in this sample may be carry-over from other donors' samples. CDR3s include the opening cysteine and the closing phenylalanine or tryptophan. The D gene is left open where the match is weak. The listing skips clone size in some rows; elsewhere it reads once, few, many or a size class.

v_call,j_call,d_call,clone_size,cdr3_aa
TRBV7-2,TRBJ2-7,NA,many,CASSLGHQELGEQYF
TRBV6-1,TRBJ1-5,NA,few,CASSEALQNQPQHF
TRBV7-9,TRBJ2-5,TRBD2,NA,CASSFEGLGQETQYF
TRBV7-9,TRBJ2-5,NA,NA,CASSTSGRLQETQYF
TRBV20-1,TRBJ2-7,TRBD2,NA,CSASSTGLAGEKTYEQYF
TRBV7-2,TRBJ2-1,TRBD2,few,CASSLAGTSGAYNEQFF
TRBV12-3/TRBV12-4,TRBJ2-7,NA,NA,CASSLHGAYEQYF
TRBV20-1,TRBJ2-1,NA,NA,CSPARALRSGWNEQFF
TRBV7-2,TRBJ1-1,TRBD1,NA,CASSTSPDRGLTEAFF
TRBV10-3,TRBJ2-7,NA,few,CAISESLGSYEQYF
TRBV4-1,TRBJ2-7,NA,NA,CASSQDGEQYF
TRBV7-2,TRBJ2-2,NA,NA,CASSGYGGRTGELFF
TRBV28,TRBJ2-3,NA,NA,CASTPTGGGRSTDTQYF
TRBV5-6,TRBJ1-1,TRBD1,few,CASSPKRWTGVVPEAFF
TRBV24-1,TRBJ2-7,NA,NA,CATSDGGHYEQYF
TRBV6-1,TRBJ1-5,NA,NA,CASSQDQPQHF
TRBV6-1,TRBJ2-7,NA,few,CASKWDPITYEQYF
TRBV7-2,TRBJ2-7,TRBD2,NA,CASSPGLADGKQYF
TRBV11-2,TRBJ2-2,NA,once,CASSPAGVGGELFF
TRBV28,TRBJ1-1,NA,NA,CASVLGPVMNTEAFF
TRBV19,TRBJ2-2,NA,NA,CAITPGARTGELFF
TRBV7-8,TRBJ2-1,NA,NA,CASSPRRSGPYNEQFF
TRBV12-3/TRBV12-4,TRBJ2-1,TRBD1,many,CASNVGQGLDNEQFF
TRBV7-2,TRBJ2-1,TRBD1,many,CASSRRDRVSYNEQFF
TRBV20-1,TRBJ2-1,TRBD1,few,CSARGQGALSEQFF
TRBV4-1,TRBJ1-5,NA,NA,CASSHALGGGHPQHF
TRBV28,TRBJ1-1,NA,NA,CASSAHLQGEAFF
TRBV7-3,TRBJ2-2,NA,many,CASSNRNTGELFF